This entry lists 22 T cell receptor beta chains sequenced from one sample in a study of naive CD8 T cells in extremely preterm neonates (dated by TCRdb to the late 2010s). Here is what the overall study found, with its caveats: Preterm CDR3s were shorter, with fewer N additions and less junctional trimming, and were closer to germline than those of older groups.

A few extremely preterm deliveries, at roughly 22-28 weeks of gestation, provided the preterm samples. The library came from the immunoSEQ multiplex PCR assay. TCRdb took over this immuneACCESS table, retaining in-frame rearrangements with V and J assigned. Such tables are incomplete; in checked studies, under half of the missing clones stem from an unresolved V gene, and the remainder is unexplained. Counted in this sample were 20,000 or so clones; 88% of them appeared once. 0.93% of the sample is held by the ten biggest clonotypes. For these TCRs, the target antigens are not known. The specimen was naive CD8+ T cells from cord blood. These TCRs come from a boy who was born preterm.

The J gene is TRBJ1-5, the V gene TRBV4-1; D remains unclear. The CDR3 sequence is 12 residues long. The ends were cut back, 0 bases at V and 6 bases at J, with 3 bases in the middle. Germline CDR1 and CDR2: MGHRA and YSYEKL. CDR3 protein: CASSQDSQPQHF. The CDR3 DNA follows: TGCGCCAGCAGCCAAGACAGTCAGCCCCAGCATTTT.

The genes are TRBV13 and TRBJ2-6; 9 bases line up with TRBD1. The CDR3 sequence is 18 residues long. V shed 4 bases and J 4 bases; nucleotides not matched to a gene: 11. From germline, CDR1 is PRHDT and CDR2 FYEKMQ (reference sequence). CDR3: CASSSTPGTGHGANVLTF. As DNA, the CDR3 is TGTGCCAGCAGCTCAACTCCCGGGACAGGGCACGGGGCCAACGTCCTGACTTTC.

The chain employs TRBV30 and TRBJ1-6; unclear D gene. Between the trimmed V and J ends, which lost 1 base and 9 bases, there was a span of 13 bases. CDR3 length: 14 amino acids. Germline values: CDR1 GTSNPN, CDR2 SVGIG (reference sequence). The CDR3, as DNA: TGTGCCTGGAGTGCGACGGGGATGGGTTCACCCCTCCACTTT. Its protein is CAWSATGMGSPLHF. The whole variable domain, filled in from reference TRBV30 and TRBJ1-6, reads SQTIHQWPATLVQPVGSPLSLECTVEGTSNPNLYWYRQAAGRGLQLLFYSVGIGQISSEVPQNLSASRPQDRQFILSSKKLLLSDSGFYLCAWSATGMGSPLHFGNGTRLTVT.

The V gene is TRBV6-5, the J gene TRBJ2-3; no definite D call. The CDR3 is made up of 13 amino acids. Germline V gene sequence: CDR1 MNHEY, CDR2 SVGAGI. V was shortened by 0 bases and J by 2 bases, with 3 bases between the two germline ends. CDR3 in DNA: TGTGCCAGCAGTTACTCGACCACAGATACGCAGTATTTT. This encodes CASSYSTTDTQYF.

The J gene is TRBJ1-5, the V gene TRBV7-9, with D tentatively TRBD1 (5 bases). The CDR3 extends over 12 amino acids. Per germline, CDR1 SEHNR and CDR2 FQNEAQ (reference sequence). Trimming removed 1 base from V and 7 bases from J, with 5 bases in between. The DNA of the CDR3 is TGTGCCAGCAGCTTAGGGGGCCAGCCCCAGCATTTT. Amino acid sequence: CASSLGGQPQHF.

V gene TRBV5-1 combines with J gene TRBJ2-3; 12 bases match TRBD2. CDR1 is SGHRS and CDR2 is YFSETQ in the germline V gene. The CDR3 runs 14 residues. J gave up 5 bases and V 4 bases, and 2 bases lay outside the gene matches. The DNA of the CDR3 is TGCGCCAGCAGCCAGGGACTAGCGGGAGATACGCAGTATTTT. This translates into CASSQGLAGDTQYF.

The chain recombines TRBV19 with TRBJ2-1; 12 bases agree with TRBD2. Germline lookup yields CDR1 LNHDA and CDR2 SQIVND (reference sequence). The CDR3 covers 16 residues. The V gene end was trimmed by 9 bases and the J gene end by 9 bases; junction bases not matched to a gene: 15. The CDR3 coding sequence is TGTGCCAGCAGTCCTAGCGGGGGGGGTCTTTACGGTGAGCAGTTCTTC. Translation gives CASSPSGGGLYGEQFF.

The chain has TRBV6-6 and TRBJ1-5; no clear D. Trimming cost V 0 bases and J 11 bases, with 11 bases left between them. The germline V gene has CDR1 MNHNY and CDR2 SVGAGI (reference sequence). This CDR3 contains 13 residues. In DNA form, the CDR3 reads TGTGCCAGCAGTTACTCGACAAGGGAAACCCAGCATTTT. Encoded protein: CASSYSTRETQHF.

V usage is TRBV7-6 and J usage is TRBJ2-7; 7 bases fit TRBD1. There are 14 residues in the CDR3. V shed 1 base, J shed 0 bases, and the junction held 0 bases outside the gene matches. Germline-derived CDR1 and CDR2 are SGHVS and FNYEAQ. CDR3 DNA sequence: TGTGCCAGCAGCTTAGGGACAGGCTCCTACGAGCAGTACTTC. Residues: CASSLGTGSYEQYF.

The chain carries TRBV6-5 and TRBJ2-4; TRBD2 aligns across 12 bases. The CDR3 has 14 residues. Germline V gives CDR1 MNHEY, CDR2 SVGAGI. Trimming removed 1 base from V and 11 bases from J; junction bases left unmatched: 3. The CDR3 DNA follows: TGTGCCAGCAGTTACTTCGCTAGCGGGGGGGTTCAGTACTTC. Residues: CASSYFASGGVQYF.

The gene calls are TRBV6-6 and TRBJ1-1, with 7 bases lining up with TRBD1. Losses at the gene ends were 0 bases for V and 8 bases for J; bases not matched to a gene: 0. The CDR3 is 12 residues long. Germline CDR1 reads MNHNY; CDR2 reads SVGAGI (reference sequence). CDR3 nucleotides: TGTGCCAGCAGTTACTCGACAGGGGAAGCTTTCTTT. Amino acids: CASSYSTGEAFF.

The chain employs TRBV7-9 and TRBJ2-1; 8 bases are shared with TRBD2. Germline V lookup: CDR1 SEHNR, CDR2 FQNEAQ (reference sequence). This CDR3 is built from 14 residues. Trimming cost V 2 bases and J 3 bases; bases outside gene matches: 0. The CDR3 bases are TGTGCCAGCAGCTTACTAGCGGGCTACAATGAGCAGTTCTTC. Translating gives CASSLLAGYNEQFF.

The chain recombines TRBV7-9 with TRBJ1-2; no firm D call. The CDR3 has 15 residues. Germline CDR1 is SEHNR and CDR2 is FQNEAQ (reference sequence). Trimming shortened V by 1 base and J by 0 bases, and 9 bases separated the two germline ends. CDR3 sequence reads: CASSLGAGSNYGYTF. The CDR3 coding sequence is TGTGCCAGCAGCTTAGGGGCGGGTTCTAACTATGGCTACACCTTC.

CDR3 DNA: TGTGCCTGGAAACAGTATGGCTACACCTTC. This encodes CAWKQYGYTF. J is TRBJ1-2 and V is TRBV30; no definite D call. Germline loops: CDR1 GTSNPN, CDR2 SVGIG (reference sequence). This CDR3 region has 10 residues. Trimming took off 4 bases at V and 5 bases at J, with 5 bases between the two ends.

The chain couples TRBV5-1 to TRBJ2-2; perhaps TRBD2 as D (6 bases). Germline lookup yields CDR1 SGHRS and CDR2 YFSETQ. V was shortened by 4 bases and J by 2 bases, with 6 bases between the two germline ends. CDR3 length: 13 residues. The CDR3 loop reads CASSGTNTGELFF. In DNA form, the CDR3 reads TGCGCCAGCAGCGGGACTAACACCGGGGAGCTGTTTTTT.

This chain links TRBV4-1 with TRBJ2-7, with TRBD2 identical over 9 bases. The CDR3 sequence is 15 residues long. J lost 4 bases, V lost 1 base, and 5 bases had no gene match. Germline V gene lookup returns CDR1 MGHRA and CDR2 YSYEKL. CDR3 DNA sequence: TGCGCCAGCAGCCAAGGGGCCGGACTAGCGTACGAGCAGTACTTC. It encodes CASSQGAGLAYEQYF.

This clone was seen a single time. This chain links TRBV5-6 with TRBJ2-5; D is unclear. The DNA end is more similar to TRBJ2-7, so the J call may be wrong. The CDR3 is 12 residues long. Germline lookup yields CDR1 SGHDT and CDR2 YYEEEE. Here the CDR3 DNA reads TGTGCCAGCAGCTTCTCGGCTTACGAGCAGTACTTC. This gives the protein CASSFSAYEQYF.

V gene TRBV21-1 combines with J gene TRBJ1-5; the table gives TRBD1 as D, unverified against the DNA. TRBV21-1 is shown as a pseudogene. CDR3 size: 15 residues. Here the CDR3 reads CASSKGQDSNQPQHF. CDR3 DNA sequence: TGTGCCAGCAGCAAGGGACAGGATAGCAATCAGCCCCAGCATTTT.

This chain links TRBV7-9 with TRBJ2-7; 9 positions agree with TRBD1. The CDR3 has 13 amino acids. CDR1 SEHNR and CDR2 FQNEAQ come from the germline V gene (reference sequence). J gave up 0 bases and V 8 bases, and 2 bases lay outside the gene matches. The CDR3 nucleotides read TGTGCCAGCCGGGACAGGGACTCCTACGAGCAGTACTTC. This sequence encodes CASRDRDSYEQYF.

The chain recombines TRBV5-1 with TRBJ2-1; D gene ambiguous. The CDR3 is 11 amino acids. Germline V gene lookup returns CDR1 SGHRS and CDR2 YFSETQ. Trimming removed 1 base from V and 7 bases from J, with 3 bases in between. CDR3 in amino acids: CASSLTNEQFF. In DNA form, the CDR3 reads TGCGCCAGCAGCTTGACAAATGAGCAGTTCTTC.

The rearrangement joins TRBV7-9 to TRBJ2-7; no definite D call. Per germline, CDR1 SEHNR and CDR2 FQNEAQ (reference sequence). The germline V and J ends were trimmed by 2 bases and 4 bases, with 6 bases remaining between them. The CDR3 covers 12 residues. Here the CDR3 reads CASSLIGYEQYF. The CDR3 nucleotides read TGTGCCAGCAGCTTAATAGGGTACGAGCAGTACTTC.

The rearrangement uses TRBV10-3 and TRBJ2-7; 11 positions match TRBD1. J was trimmed by 7 bases and V by 7 bases; bases with no gene match: 6. Germline V CDR1 and CDR2: ENHRY, SYGVKD. This CDR3 has 13 amino acids. In nucleotides, the CDR3 is TGTGCCATCACCTTGGACAGGGGGCGGGAGCAGTACTTC. Amino acid sequence: CAITLDRGREQYF.